This T cell receptor (beta chain) was profiled in a study of blood T cell repertoires in COVID-19 (dated by TCRdb to 2020 to 2022). Regarding the complete study: Samples covering the acute and convalescent phases of COVID-19 were provided by collaborators in the United States, Italy and Spain. The repertoires were released in a freely available public database intended as a resource for research on the immune response to SARS-CoV-2. The sample metadata nearly always contained a de-identified subject ID, COVID-19 status, age in years and sex. The prospective study material was composed of cDNA or gDNA derived from T cells, B-cell-depleted T cells, or PBMCs. The samples were drawn from the first 160 participants of the ongoing ImmuneRACE study and from over 950 subjects provided by 6 global collaborators. Subjects who had been exposed to COVID-19, were actively infected with it, or had recovered from it provided the deeply sampled blood TCRbeta repertoires that made up the dataset. HLA class I and class II types, where available, came from metadata supplied by the sample provider rather than from assay-based typing. The paper as a whole reports these results and caveats: The quantity of clinical and demographic metadata differed by source and by participant and was supplied without curation.

About this clone itself: Which antigen it targets is not known. Base qualities were left out, and no much larger clone turns up one base away.

From the germline V gene, CDR1 is SGHAT and CDR2 is FQNNGV. Reading from cysteine to phenylalanine, the CDR3 counts 18 amino acids. Kept here is only the CDR3 DNA, which spans 54 bases and is read in frame from base 1. V is cut back by 10 bases and J by 0 bases, with 9 bases in the junction unmatched. Collaborating institutions collected whole blood in K2EDTA tubes following their own protocols. For TCRbeta analysis, collaborators shipped samples as frozen whole blood, isolated PBMCs, or DNA extracted from either of those sample types. TCRbeta CDR3 regions were amplified from genomic DNA by means of the immunoSEQ Assay, a bias-controlled multiplex PCR. Processing in the source paper ran as follows. The number of nucleated cells in each sample was estimated by amplification of reference gene primers within the assay. To quantify the absolute abundance of each unique TCRbeta CDR3 rearrangement, sequence reads were collapsed and filtered. For each sample, productive Simpson clonality was calculated as the square root of Simpson's diversity index across productive rearrangements. In its TCRdb copy, this immuneACCESS table keeps in-frame sequences only and misses some clones. Where compared with another copy, unresolved V genes explain less than half of these, and the others have no known cause. V and J calls and clone size are copied from that table; D and trimming were computed from the DNA. The sample yields 350,000 or so clones; about four fifths were counted once. 2.5% to 3% of the sample is held by the ten biggest clonotypes.

This clonotype was sampled from a man aged 30 to 45 with active or convalescent COVID-19. The sequencing sample was made of peripheral blood. This sequence uses TRBV11-2 and TRBJ2-1; 16 central nucleotides agree with TRBD2. The DNA sequence follows: TGTGCCACCGGGGGACTAGCGGGAGGGTGGGGCTCCTACAATGAGCAGTTCTTC. It translates as CATGGLAGGWGSYNEQFF.